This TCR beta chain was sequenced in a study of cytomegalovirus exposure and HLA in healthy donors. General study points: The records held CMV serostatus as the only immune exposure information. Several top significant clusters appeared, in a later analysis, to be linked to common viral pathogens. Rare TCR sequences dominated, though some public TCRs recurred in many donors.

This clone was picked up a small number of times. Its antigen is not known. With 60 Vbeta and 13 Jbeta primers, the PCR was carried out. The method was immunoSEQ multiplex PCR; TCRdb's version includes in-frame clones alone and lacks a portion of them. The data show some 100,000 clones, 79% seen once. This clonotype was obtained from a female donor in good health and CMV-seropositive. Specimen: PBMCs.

CDR3 amino acids: CASMDLGGSNSYEQYF. CDR3 nucleotide sequence: TGTGCCAGCATGGACCTCGGCGGGAGTAACTCCTACGAGCAGTACTTC. The chain carries TRBV27 and TRBJ2-7; TRBD2 matches 7 bases. V gave up 7 bases and J gave up 0 bases; unmatched junction bases: 12. Germline assignment: CDR1 MNHEY and CDR2 SMNVEV (reference sequence). The CDR3 covers 16 residues.